This T cell receptor (beta chain) is drawn from a study of blood T cell repertoires in COVID-19. Comments on this clone: At one boundary the junction diverges from the germline segment, which might be a read error.

The protocol was immunoSEQ multiplex PCR, while the TCRdb copy is restricted to in-frame clones and leaves out a portion. This table has 150,000 or so clones, 84% appearing once. This CDR3 is built from 16 residues. Germline CDR1 is SSHAT and CDR2 is FNYEAQ (reference sequence). Input material: peripheral blood. The source is a woman aged 50 to 65 in a cohort sampled during active or convalescent COVID-19. The chain has TRBV7-7 and TRBJ2-1; 7 positions agree with TRBD2. CDR3 sequence reads: CASSLEPSGTHNEQFF. The CDR3 nucleotides are TGTGCTAGCAGCTTAGAGCCTAGCGGAACACACAATGAGCAGTTCTTC.